The 15 T cell receptor beta chains given below trace back to one sample, sequenced in a study of prognosis after radiotherapy for stage I lung cancer. Two-round multiplex PCR amplified TCR beta CDR3 from genomic DNA. Initially, in first-round PCR, primers specific to each TRBV and TRBJ gene were used. TCRdb reprocessed the multiplex PCR reads with MiXCR, giving one entry per CDR3 protein. The repertoire holds around 13,000 distinct CDR3 sequences, roughly 27% seen once, with 13% in the top ten. Sequenced here: PBMCs, sampled before or after stereotactic body radiation therapy (not recorded which). Receptor source: a donor over 45 with non-small cell lung cancer.

This clonotype was counted at least ten times. This chain links TRBV3-1 with TRBJ1-2; weak D call: TRBD1 (5 bases). The CDR3 runs 12 residues. The germline gives CDR1 LGHDT, CDR2 YNNKEL (reference sequence). V shed 4 bases and J shed 7 bases, with 10 bases lying between them. CDR3 DNA sequence: TGTGCCAGCAGCCCAGGCGGGGGTGGCTACACCTTC. It is translated as CASSPGGGGYTF.

This clonotype is termed medium-sized (0.01 to 0.1%). V usage is TRBV6-5 and J usage is TRBJ1-6; 7 bases agree with TRBD1. CDR1 MNHEY and CDR2 SVGAGI come from the germline V gene. This CDR3 comprises 14 residues. The V and J ends lost 0 bases and 9 bases, in that order; junction bases with no gene match: 2. Written as DNA, the CDR3 is TGTGCCAGCAGTTACTCACAGGGGAGTTCACCCCTCCACTTT. Its protein product is CASSYSQGSSPLHF.

There are many counts of this clonotype. The V and J genes are TRBV3-1 and TRBJ2-7; D remains unclear. The CDR3 consists of 14 residues. Trimming removed 0 bases at V and 6 bases at J, with 12 bases between. The germline V gene encodes CDR1 LGHDT and CDR2 YNNKEL (reference sequence). The CDR3 DNA is TGTGCCAGCAGCCAAGATTGGTCGACTCTCGAGCAGTACTTC. It encodes CASSQDWSTLEQYF.

Comment on this clonotype: This may stem from a read error, because a much larger clone lies one nucleotide away. The chain couples TRBV5-1 to TRBJ2-7; the D call may be TRBD1 or TRBD2 (6 bases each). Between the trimmed V and J ends, which lost 4 bases and 6 bases, there was a span of 20 bases. The length of the CDR3 is 15 residues. CDR1 and CDR2 from the germline V gene are SGHRS and YFSETQ. The CDR3 DNA sequence: TGCGCCAGCAGCAGGGGGGACGGGAGAATTCGCGAGCAGTACTTC. This translates into CASSRGDGRIREQYF.

By frequency in the sample, this clonotype is medium-sized. V is TRBV19 and J is TRBJ2-3; D gene uncertain. The V gene's germline CDR1 is LNHDA and CDR2 SQIVND (reference sequence). The CDR3 contains 13 residues. Between the trimmed V and J ends, which lost 1 base and 1 base, there was a span of 3 bases. Here the CDR3 DNA reads TGTGCCAGTAGTATAGGAGGCACAGATACGCAGTATTTT. This encodes CASSIGGTDTQYF.

Of note for this clonotype: A read error likely explains this, since a far larger clone differs by one base. The gene calls are TRBV6-9 and TRBJ2-1; TRBD2 is a possible D gene (6 bases). V lost 7 bases and J lost 4, with 17 bases in between. The germline V gene has CDR1 MNHGY and CDR2 SVAAGI. CDR3 length: 15 residues. CDR3 loop: CASTFECGGYNEQFF. In nucleotides, the CDR3 is TGTGCCAGCACCTTCGAGTGTGGGGGGTACAATGAGCAGTTCTTC.

Many counts were recorded for this clonotype. CDR3 coding DNA: TGTGCCAGCAGGGCAGGGGGAGACAATGAGCAGTTCTTC. It specifies CASRAGGDNEQFF. The chain combines TRBV6-2 or TRBV6-3 with TRBJ2-1; 7 bases are a match to TRBD1. The CDR3 runs to 13 residues. Trimming at V came to 6 bases and at J to 5 bases, leaving 4 bases not matched to a gene. The germline gives CDR1 MNHEY, CDR2 SVGEGT.

This clonotype appeared once. The J gene is TRBJ2-5, the V gene TRBV28; 8 bases align to TRBD2. The germline V gene encodes CDR1 MDHEN and CDR2 SYDVKM. The CDR3 is 16 amino acids. With V trimmed by 7 bases and J by 10 bases, 20 bases remained unmatched. CDR3 region: CASKVTGGLALYRQYF. The CDR3 nucleotides are TGTGCCAGCAAGGTCACCGGAGGACTAGCCCTATACCGCCAGTACTTC.

Many counts were recorded for this clonotype. With a much larger clone just one base away, this may be a read error. The rearrangement links TRBV13 to TRBJ1-1, with D unclear. CDR3 length equals 15 residues. Germline V gene lookup returns CDR1 PRHDT and CDR2 FYEKMQ (reference sequence). CDR3 region: CASSLGGEMNTGAFF. The DNA for the CDR3 is TGTGCCAGCAGCTTAGGTGGAGAGATGAACACTGGAGCTTTCTTT.

This clonotype occurred many times. V gene TRBV7-2 combines with J gene TRBJ1-5; D is undetermined. Trimming removed 5 bases at V and 1 base at J, with 3 bases between. The CDR3 has 12 amino acids. CDR1 is SGHTA, CDR2 FQGNSA, per germline. The CDR3 protein is CASSPSNQPQHF. The CDR3 region has the DNA TGTGCCAGCAGCCCAAGCAATCAGCCCCAGCATTTT.

This clonotype is classed as medium-sized. This sequence joins TRBV20-1 and TRBJ2-1, with D perhaps TRBD2 (6 bases). The CDR3 spans 13 residues. Trimming removed 7 bases at V and 3 bases at J, with 13 bases between. Germline CDR1 and CDR2: DFQATT and SNEGSKA (reference sequence). The CDR3 here is CSVAAGSYNEQFF. In nucleotides, the CDR3 is TGCAGTGTGGCGGCGGGAAGCTACAATGAGCAGTTCTTC.

The chain uses TRBV28 and TRBJ2-5; possible D gene TRBD2, 5 bases. The ends were cut back, 3 bases at V and 5 bases at J, with 13 bases in the middle. CDR3 length: 14 residues. CDR1 is MDHEN and CDR2 is SYDVKM in the germline V gene. Written as DNA, the CDR3 is TGTGCCAGCAGTTTTTTGGGTAGCGTGGAGACCCAGTACTTC. Encoded protein: CASSFLGSVETQYF.

This clonotype was detected many times. This sequence joins TRBV10-3 and TRBJ2-5; 10 bases align to TRBD2. The length of the CDR3 is 18 residues. The junction had 9 bases not matched to a gene; V was cut back by 0 bases and J by 2 bases. Germline V gene sequence: CDR1 ENHRY, CDR2 SYGVKD. CDR3 nucleotide sequence: TGTGCCATCAGTGAGTCTGGCCCCGGGACTAGCGTTCAAGAGACCCAGTACTTC. It yields the protein CAISESGPGTSVQETQYF.

The chain joins TRBV5-5 to TRBJ1-1, with TRBD1 as a possible D gene (5 bases). V was pared by 4 bases and J by 1 base, with 11 bases between. The V gene's germline CDR1 is SGHKS and CDR2 YYEKEE (reference sequence). This CDR3 is built from 14 residues. CDR3 amino acids: CASSHMGGNTEAFF. DNA for the CDR3: TGTGCCAGCAGCCATATGGGGGGGAACACTGAAGCTTTCTTT.

Worth noting for this clonotype: A far larger clone is one base from this, pointing to a likely read error. The chain links TRBV6-1 to TRBJ1-5, with 8 nucleotides matching TRBD1. This CDR3 contains 20 residues. Germline V gene lookup returns CDR1 MNHNS and CDR2 SASEGT. V dropped 3 bases and J dropped 7; count of bases not matched to a gene: 23. CDR3 protein: CASSDSIQQQRTGWVQPQHF. CDR3 bases: TGTGCCAGCAGTGACTCGATCCAGCAACAAAGGACAGGGTGGGTCCAGCCCCAGCATTTT.